This T cell receptor (beta chain) is drawn from a study of cytomegalovirus exposure and HLA in healthy donors. Data came from immunoSEQ multiplex PCR; TCRdb stores just in-frame clones and leaves some out. The sample has over 150,000 clones, around 85% seen once. V shed 5 bases and J shed 6 bases, with 14 bases lying between them. From germline, CDR1 is SGHNT and CDR2 YYREEE (reference sequence). The CDR3 totals 13 residues. J is TRBJ1-2 and V is TRBV5-4; possible D gene TRBD1, 5 bases. Sequencing used PBMCs. This sequence originates from a man aged 18 to 35 in good health and CMV-seropositive. The CDR3 sequence is CASRDRKVNGYTF. The CDR3 DNA sequence: TGTGCCAGCAGAGACAGAAAGGTAAATGGCTACACCTTC.